Detailed here is one T cell receptor beta chain. As yet, its antigen is unknown. Negatively enriched CD4+ T cells were divided by CD45RA into naive and memory. Trimming left V 8 bases short and J 3 bases short, with 14 bases between. The CDR3 contains 14 residues. CDR1 and CDR2 (germline): WSHSY, SAAADI. Genomic DNA belonging to each subset was distributed in equal measure over several immunoSEQ plates. Generated by immunoSEQ multiplex PCR, the TCRdb table keeps only in-frame clones and is missing some. Here the sample spans approximately 180,000 clones, roughly 91% being singletons. This entry is derived from a study of shared clonotypes between healthy human individuals. The study, taken as a whole, reports: A handful of donors held 5% to 5.5% of naive CD4 clonotypes in common.

The clonotype was recovered from a woman in her 30s in good health. The rearrangement joins TRBV10-2 to TRBJ1-5; perhaps TRBD1 as D (6 bases). Sequencing input: naive CD4+ T cells sorted from blood. The subset is: CD45RA+ positively selected. The CDR3 DNA reads as TGCGCCAGCGGCTTCGGACAGATCAATCAGCCCCAGCATTTT. Its translation is CASGFGQINQPQHF.